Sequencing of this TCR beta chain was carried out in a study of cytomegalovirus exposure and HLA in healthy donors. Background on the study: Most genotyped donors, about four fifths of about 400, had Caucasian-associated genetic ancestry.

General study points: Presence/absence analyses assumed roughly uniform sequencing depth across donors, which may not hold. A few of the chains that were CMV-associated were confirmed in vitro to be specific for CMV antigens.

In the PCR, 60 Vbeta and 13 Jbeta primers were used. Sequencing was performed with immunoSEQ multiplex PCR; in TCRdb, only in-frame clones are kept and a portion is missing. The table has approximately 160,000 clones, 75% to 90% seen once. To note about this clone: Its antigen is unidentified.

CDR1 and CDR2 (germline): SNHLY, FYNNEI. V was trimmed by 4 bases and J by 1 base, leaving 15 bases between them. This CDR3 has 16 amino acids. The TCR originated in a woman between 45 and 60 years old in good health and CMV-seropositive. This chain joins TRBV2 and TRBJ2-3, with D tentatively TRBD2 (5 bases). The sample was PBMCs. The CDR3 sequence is CASSAQLISGTDTQYF. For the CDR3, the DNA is TGTGCCAGCAGTGCCCAGTTGATTAGCGGCACAGATACGCAGTATTTT.